The following is a TCR beta chain sequence with its context. Its antigen is unknown. The data were obtained in a study of CD8 T cells in Susac syndrome. Random hexamers were used to reverse transcribe the RNA input (roughly 0.5 to 1 ug). The authors amplified TCR beta CDR3 across 54 Vbeta and 13 Jbeta using immunoSEQ multiplex PCR. TCRdb recomputed calls from the immunoSEQ multiplex PCR reads with MiXCR, one row per CDR3 protein. Among some 300,000 distinct CDR3 sequences listed, approximately 89% were seen once. The germline V gene has CDR1 SEHNR and CDR2 FQNEAQ (reference sequence). V shed 2 bases and J shed 2 bases, with 18 bases lying between them. The CDR3 loop spans 18 amino acids. Sequencing of TCR beta was undertaken in CD8+ and CD4+ T cells derived from blood. The CD8+ and CD4+ T cells were isolated magnetically using a negative isolation approach, whereas the TEMRA cells were enriched by FACS.

Broader study findings: The relatively small number of individuals in the TCR sequencing and HLA analysis was acknowledged by the study.

The source of this sequence is a human donor with multiple sclerosis. The genes are TRBV7-9 and TRBJ2-2; D uncertain. Sequenced material: CD8+ T cells from PBMCs. The CDR3 protein is CASSLPTTEQINTGELFF. In DNA, the CDR3 is TGTGCCAGCAGCTTACCAACAACTGAACAGATTAACACCGGGGAGCTGTTTTTT.